This is a list of T cell receptor beta chains from one sample in a study of T cell responses to AZD1222 COVID-19 vaccine. Libraries were prepared by immunoSEQ multiplex PCR; TCRdb keeps only in-frame clonotypes and omits some of them. The top ten clones hold about a sixth of a sample with about 100,000 clones, 87% of them seen once. The sample here was peripheral blood, taken on day 0 of AZD1222 vaccination. The source of these receptors is an adult in good health. Both conserved end residues are part of each CDR3. D genes are given only for firm matches. Size tells how often a clone was seen (once, few, many) or the class of an expanded clone, and some rows leave it out.

cdr3_nt	cdr3_aa	clone_size	d_call	cdr3_length	v_call	j_call
TGTGCCAGCTCACAAACCCGACAGCCAGGGGAGCTGTTTTTT	CASSQTRQPGELFF	once	.	14	TRBV18	TRBJ2-2
TGTGCCAGCTCTGCAGGGTCCGCCGGGGCCAACGTCCTGACTTTC	CASSAGSAGANVLTF	.	.	15	TRBV18	TRBJ2-6
TGTGCCAGCAGCAGTCTACGGTTT	CASSSLRF	.	.	8	TRBV6-1	TRBJ1-5
TGTGCCAGTAGTATTCCAGGGGCACCTTACCAAGAGACCCAGTACTTC	CASSIPGAPYQETQYF	.	.	16	TRBV19	TRBJ2-5
TGTGCCAGTAGTTCGCGGGGGGCCGGTAACTATGGCTACACCTTC	CASSSRGAGNYGYTF	.	.	15	TRBV19	TRBJ1-2
TGCGCCAGCAGCTTGGAGACGGCGAACCCCTCCCAAGGTGGCTACACCTTC	CASSLETANPSQGGYTF	.	.	17	TRBV5-1	TRBJ1-2
TGTGCCAGCAGCTTAGTCGGGACAGGAAGCACAGATACGCAGTATTTT	CASSLVGTGSTDTQYF	.	TRBD1	16	TRBV7-6	TRBJ2-3
TGTGCCAGCAGCTTGGACGGACAGGGTTCCTATAATTCACCCCTCCACTTT	CASSLDGQGSYNSPLHF	.	TRBD1	17	TRBV5-4	TRBJ1-6
TGTGCCAGCAGCTTAGATCCCCCTCCCGGGACAGGGACTCACACCTTC	CASSLDPPPGTGTHTF	.	TRBD1	16	TRBV11-2	TRBJ1-2
TGTGCCTGGAGTGTCCCCGGGAGAAGGAATGAGCAGTTCTTC	CAWSVPGRRNEQFF	.	.	14	TRBV30	TRBJ2-1
TGCGCCAGCAGCTTGGGATTGGGGACAGCTAAAGAGACCCAGTACTTC	CASSLGLGTAKETQYF	.	TRBD1	16	TRBV5-1	TRBJ2-5
TGTGCCAGTAGTACGTACAGATTGGAGCACGAGCAGTACTTC	CASSTYRLEHEQYF	.	.	14	TRBV19	TRBJ2-7
TGTGCCAGCAGTTACCGTGCAGGGAGGGCTTCACCCCTCCACTTT	CASSYRAGRASPLHF	.	.	15	TRBV6-5	TRBJ1-6
TGTGCCAGCAGCACGCTAGGACAGGGCCACTACGAGCAGTACTTC	CASSTLGQGHYEQYF	.	TRBD1	15	TRBV5-6	TRBJ2-7
TGTGCCAGCAGTGAACAGGCCTACAATGAGCAGTTCTTC	CASSEQAYNEQFF	.	.	13	TRBV6-1	TRBJ2-1
TGTGCCAGCTCTCTTCGACAGGGGCCAAGCTCCTATAATTCACCCCTCCACTTT	CASSLRQGPSSYNSPLHF	.	TRBD1	18	TRBV27	TRBJ1-6
TGTGCCAGCAGCTTTTTCAATCAGCCCCAGCATTTT	CASSFFNQPQHF	.	.	12	TRBV7-2	TRBJ1-5
TGTGCCAGCAAACATATAGCGGGAGGGCCCGAGACCCAGTACTTC	CASKHIAGGPETQYF	.	TRBD2	15	TRBV3-1/TRBV3-2	TRBJ2-5
TGTGCCAGCAGAACAAAAGGGGGAGGGGTTAATGGCTACACCTTC	CASRTKGGGVNGYTF	medium-sized	.	15	TRBV6-5	TRBJ1-2
TGTGCCAGCAGCCCCCGCGCTGGGACAGGAAACGTAGCTAACTATGGCTACACCTTC	CASSPRAGTGNVANYGYTF	.	TRBD1	19	TRBV7-8	TRBJ1-2
TGTGCTAGTGGCAGGGACAGGGGGGGGCAGCCCCAGCATTTT	CASGRDRGGQPQHF	.	TRBD1	14	TRBV12-5	TRBJ1-5
TGCGCCAGCAGCCAAGATAGCCCCCTTGTTGTGGGGAACACTGAAGCTTTCTTT	CASSQDSPLVVGNTEAFF	few	.	18	TRBV4-1	TRBJ1-1
TGTGCCAGCAGCCAAGGCGTGGCAGAAAATCAGCCCCAGCATTTT	CASSQGVAENQPQHF	.	.	15	TRBV4-2	TRBJ1-5
TGCGCCAGCAGCCAAGATCCCGATCTAGCGGGGGGTGGTGAGACCCAGTACTTC	CASSQDPDLAGGGETQYF	.	TRBD2	18	TRBV4-1	TRBJ2-5
TGTGCCAGCTCCGCGGGTGGCGAGCAGTACTTC	CASSAGGEQYF	.	.	11	TRBV18	TRBJ2-7
TGTGCCAGCAGCTTAGCCCTGAGGGAGAGAAATGAGCAGTTCTTC	CASSLALRERNEQFF	.	.	15	TRBV11-2	TRBJ2-1
TGTGCCAGCAGCTTGGAAGGGGCCGGGGAGCTGTTTTTT	CASSLEGAGELFF	.	.	13	TRBV5-5	TRBJ2-2
TGTGCCAGCAGCTTGGAAGTGAGCGGGAGCACAGATACGCAGTATTTT	CASSLEVSGSTDTQYF	few	.	16	TRBV5-4	TRBJ2-3
TGTGCCACCTCCTTAAGCACCGGGGAGCTGTTTTTT	CATSLSTGELFF	.	.	12	TRBV7-9	TRBJ2-2
TGTGCCAGCAGCCAAAGCGCGGACGGCCGTCAGCCCCAGCATTTT	CASSQSADGRQPQHF	.	.	15	TRBV27	TRBJ1-5
TGTGCCAGTAGTATCGGTCGGTTGCGTTCTGGCTACACCTTC	CASSIGRLRSGYTF	.	.	14	TRBV19	TRBJ1-2
TGCGCCAGCGTCTCGAGCATTGGAAACACCGGGGAGCTGTTTTTT	CASVSSIGNTGELFF	.	.	15	TRBV5-1	TRBJ2-2
TGCGCCAGCAGCTCACAAACGGGGCGGTCCTACGAGCAGTACTTC	CASSSQTGRSYEQYF	.	.	15	TRBV5-1	TRBJ2-7
TGCAGCGTTGTAGGTCGCCCGGGACAGGGTGGCGGGAACATTCAGTACTTC	CSVVGRPGQGGGNIQYF	.	TRBD1	17	TRBV29-1	TRBJ2-4
TGTGCCAGCAGTTATGGACAGGGGTATGACTATGGCTACACCTTC	CASSYGQGYDYGYTF	few	TRBD1	15	TRBV11-2	TRBJ1-2
TGTGCCAGCGAGGAATTACAGAACACTGAAGCTTTCTTT	CASEELQNTEAFF	.	.	13	TRBV2	TRBJ1-1
TGTGCCAGCACGAAGGACCACGCCGGGACTAGCGGGGTGTACAATGAGCAGTTCTTC	CASTKDHAGTSGVYNEQFF	.	TRBD2	19	TRBV2	TRBJ2-1
TGTGCCAGTAGTATAGTACAGGGGGCCAATCAGCCCCAGCATTTT	CASSIVQGANQPQHF	.	TRBD1	15	TRBV19	TRBJ1-5
TGTGCCAGCAGCTTCGGGGCCCAAGGAGGCAATGAGCAGTTCTTC	CASSFGAQGGNEQFF	.	.	15	TRBV5-6	TRBJ2-1
TGTGCCAGCAGCAGGGACAACTACGAGCAGTACTTC	CASSRDNYEQYF	.	.	12	TRBV7-9	TRBJ2-7
TGTGCCAGCAACACCCCAGACAGGGTCTCTGGAAACACCATATATTTT	CASNTPDRVSGNTIYF	.	TRBD1	16	TRBV6-6	TRBJ1-3
TGTGCCAGCAGCCCCGGATCCTACGAGCAGTACTTC	CASSPGSYEQYF	.	.	12	TRBV3-1/TRBV3-2	TRBJ2-7
TGTGCCAGCAGCCAAGAAGGGGGATGGTCTGGAAACACCATATATTTT	CASSQEGGWSGNTIYF	.	.	16	TRBV3-1/TRBV3-2	TRBJ1-3
TGTGCCAGCAGCTTGGGATTCGGACAGGGAACAGATACGCAGTATTTT	CASSLGFGQGTDTQYF	.	TRBD1	16	TRBV5-8	TRBJ2-3
TGCGCCAGCGGGACTAGCGGGGCGTCCTACAATGAGCAGTTCTTC	CASGTSGASYNEQFF	.	TRBD2	15	TRBV5-1	TRBJ2-1
TGCAGCGCCTACAGGGACGCCTACGAGCAGTACTTC	CSAYRDAYEQYF	.	.	12	TRBV29-1	TRBJ2-7
TGTGCCTGGAGTGCTATCCCCAGGGGCCAGCATTTT	CAWSAIPRGQHF	.	.	12	TRBV30	TRBJ1-5
TGTGCCACGGGGACCGGGACAGGGGGGACTGAAGCTTTCTTT	CATGTGTGGTEAFF	.	TRBD1	14	TRBV10-3	TRBJ1-1
TGTGCCAGCTCAGTCACAGGGGCCGACGGGGAGCAGTACTTC	CASSVTGADGEQYF	.	TRBD1	14	TRBV18	TRBJ2-7
TGTGCCAGTACCCCAGGGGACAGGGGTTTAATTGAAGCTTTCTTT	CASTPGDRGLIEAFF	.	TRBD1	15	TRBV19	TRBJ1-1
TGCGCCAGCAGCCAAGATGGCGGGTCTAACTATGGCTACACCTTC	CASSQDGGSNYGYTF	.	.	15	TRBV4-1	TRBJ1-2
TGTGCCAGCAGCCCGTGGGCGTCCACCGGGGAGCTGTTTTTT	CASSPWASTGELFF	few	.	14	TRBV6-5	TRBJ2-2
TGTGCCAGCAGTGAACAGCAGGGGGACAATGAGCAGTTCTTC	CASSEQQGDNEQFF	.	TRBD1	14	TRBV2	TRBJ2-1
TGTGCCAGCAGCCCCTCCCGGACAGAGTATCAGCCCCAGCATTTT	CASSPSRTEYQPQHF	.	.	15	TRBV3-1/TRBV3-2	TRBJ1-5
TGTGCCAGCAGCGGACAGGGGACCTATGGCTACACCTTC	CASSGQGTYGYTF	once	TRBD1	13	TRBV5-4	TRBJ1-2